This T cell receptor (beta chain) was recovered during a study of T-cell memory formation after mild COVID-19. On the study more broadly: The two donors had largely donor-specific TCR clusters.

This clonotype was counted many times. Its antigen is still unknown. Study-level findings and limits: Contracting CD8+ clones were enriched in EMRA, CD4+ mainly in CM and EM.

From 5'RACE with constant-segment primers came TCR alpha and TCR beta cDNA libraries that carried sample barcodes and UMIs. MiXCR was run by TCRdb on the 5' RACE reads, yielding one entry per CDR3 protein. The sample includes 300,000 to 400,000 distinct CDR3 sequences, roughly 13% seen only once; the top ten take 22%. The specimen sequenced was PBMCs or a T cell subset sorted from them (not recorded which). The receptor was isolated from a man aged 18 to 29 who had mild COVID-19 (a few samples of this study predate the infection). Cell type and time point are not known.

In DNA, the CDR3 is TGTGCCAGCAGTGGACAGGACTACGAGCAGTACTTC. Protein: CASSGQDYEQYF. The gene calls are TRBV6-2 or TRBV6-3 and TRBJ2-7; 7 bases align to TRBD1. The germline V gene encodes CDR1 MNHEY and CDR2 SVGEGT. Losses at the gene ends were 5 bases for V and 3 bases for J; bases not matched to a gene: 1. The CDR3 runs 12 residues.